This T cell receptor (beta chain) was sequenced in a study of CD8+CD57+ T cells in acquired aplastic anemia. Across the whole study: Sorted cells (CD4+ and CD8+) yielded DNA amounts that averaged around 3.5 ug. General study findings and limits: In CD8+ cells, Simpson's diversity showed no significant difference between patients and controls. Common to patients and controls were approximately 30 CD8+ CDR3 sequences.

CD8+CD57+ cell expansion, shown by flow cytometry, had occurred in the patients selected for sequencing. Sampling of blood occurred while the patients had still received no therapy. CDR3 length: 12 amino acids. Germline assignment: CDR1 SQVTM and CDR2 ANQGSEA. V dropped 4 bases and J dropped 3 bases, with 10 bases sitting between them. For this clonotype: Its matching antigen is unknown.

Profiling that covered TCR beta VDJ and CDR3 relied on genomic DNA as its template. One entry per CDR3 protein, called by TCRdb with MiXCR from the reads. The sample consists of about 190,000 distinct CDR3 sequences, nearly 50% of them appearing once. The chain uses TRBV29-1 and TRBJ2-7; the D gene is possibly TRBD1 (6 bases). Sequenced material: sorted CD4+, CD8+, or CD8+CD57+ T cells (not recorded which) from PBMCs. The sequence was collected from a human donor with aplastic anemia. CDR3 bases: TGCAGCGTTGGTGAAGGGGGCTACGAGCAGTACTTC. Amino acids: CSVGEGGYEQYF.